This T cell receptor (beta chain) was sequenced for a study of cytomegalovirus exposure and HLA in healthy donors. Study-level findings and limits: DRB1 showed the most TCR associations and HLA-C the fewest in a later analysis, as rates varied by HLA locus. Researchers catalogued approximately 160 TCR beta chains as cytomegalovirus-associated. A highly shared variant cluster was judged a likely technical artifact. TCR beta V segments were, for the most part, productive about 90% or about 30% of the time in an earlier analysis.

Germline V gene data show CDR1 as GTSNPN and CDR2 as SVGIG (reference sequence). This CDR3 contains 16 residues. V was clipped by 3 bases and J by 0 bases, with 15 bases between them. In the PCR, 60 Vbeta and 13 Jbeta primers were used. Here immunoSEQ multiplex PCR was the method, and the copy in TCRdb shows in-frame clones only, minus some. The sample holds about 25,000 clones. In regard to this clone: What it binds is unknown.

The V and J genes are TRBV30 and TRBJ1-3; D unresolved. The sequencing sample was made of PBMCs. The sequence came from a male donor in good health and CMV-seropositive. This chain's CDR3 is CAWSATSSSSGNTIYF. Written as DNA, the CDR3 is TGTGCCTGGAGCGCTACCTCCTCAAGCTCTGGAAACACCATATATTTT.